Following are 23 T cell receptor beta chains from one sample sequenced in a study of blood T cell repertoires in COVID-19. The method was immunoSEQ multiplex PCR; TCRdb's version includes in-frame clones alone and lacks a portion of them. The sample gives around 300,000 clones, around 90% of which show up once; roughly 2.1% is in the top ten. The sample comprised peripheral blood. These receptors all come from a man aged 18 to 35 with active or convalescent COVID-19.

CDR3 residues: CASSPTPTAGGTDTQYF. The CDR3 region has the DNA TGCGCCAGCAGCCCCACCCCAACGGCGGGGGGCACAGATACGCAGTATTTT. The rearrangement uses TRBV5-1 and TRBJ2-3, with 7 bases aligning to TRBD2. V was clipped by 4 bases and J by 1 base; unmatched bases: 12. CDR1 and CDR2 from the germline V gene are SGHRS and YFSETQ. CDR3 length equals 17 residues.

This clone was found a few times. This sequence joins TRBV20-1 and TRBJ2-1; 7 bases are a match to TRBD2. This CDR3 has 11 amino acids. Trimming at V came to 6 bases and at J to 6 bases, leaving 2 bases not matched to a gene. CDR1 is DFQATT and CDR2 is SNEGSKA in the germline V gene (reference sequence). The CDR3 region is CSAGGINEQFF. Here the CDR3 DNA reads TGCAGTGCCGGGGGGATCAATGAGCAGTTCTTC.

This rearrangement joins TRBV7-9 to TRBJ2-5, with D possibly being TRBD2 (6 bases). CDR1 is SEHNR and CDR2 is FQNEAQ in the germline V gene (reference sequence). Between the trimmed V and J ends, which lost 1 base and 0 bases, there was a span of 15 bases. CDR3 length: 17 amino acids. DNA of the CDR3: TGTGCCAGCAGCTTAGAAGGACTACAAACCTACCAAGAGACCCAGTACTTC. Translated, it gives CASSLEGLQTYQETQYF.

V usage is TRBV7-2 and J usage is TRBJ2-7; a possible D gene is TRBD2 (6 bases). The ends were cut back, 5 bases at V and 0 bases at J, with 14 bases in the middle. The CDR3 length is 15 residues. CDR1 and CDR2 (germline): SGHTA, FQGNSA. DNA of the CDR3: TGTGCCAGCAGCCAGTTGGGAGGCTACTCCTACGAGCAGTACTTC. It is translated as CASSQLGGYSYEQYF. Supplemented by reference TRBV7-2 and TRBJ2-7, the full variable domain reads GAGVSQSPSNKVTEKGKDVELRCDPISGHTALYWYRQSLGQGLEFLIYFQGNSAPDKSGLPSDRFSAERTGGSVSTLTIQRTQQEDSAVYLCASSQLGGYSYEQYFGPGTRLTVT.

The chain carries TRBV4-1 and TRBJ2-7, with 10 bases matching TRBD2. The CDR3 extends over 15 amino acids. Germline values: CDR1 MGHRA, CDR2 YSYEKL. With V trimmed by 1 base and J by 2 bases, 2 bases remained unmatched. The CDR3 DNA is TGCGCCAGCAGCCAAGGGACTAGCGGAACCTACGAGCAGTACTTC. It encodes CASSQGTSGTYEQYF.

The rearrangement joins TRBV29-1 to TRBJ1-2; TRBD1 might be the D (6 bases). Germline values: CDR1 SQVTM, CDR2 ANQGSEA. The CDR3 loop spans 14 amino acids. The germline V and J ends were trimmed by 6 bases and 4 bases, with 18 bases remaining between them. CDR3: CSVIGGPTLYGYTF. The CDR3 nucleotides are TGCAGCGTGATCGGGGGGCCGACTCTCTATGGCTACACCTTC.

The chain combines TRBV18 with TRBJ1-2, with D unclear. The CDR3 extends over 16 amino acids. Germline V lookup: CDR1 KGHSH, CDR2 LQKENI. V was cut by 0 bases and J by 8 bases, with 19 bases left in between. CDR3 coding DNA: TGTGCCAGCTCACCACCGGGCGGGCTTGGCAGCGGAGGCTACACCTTC. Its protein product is CASSPPGGLGSGGYTF.

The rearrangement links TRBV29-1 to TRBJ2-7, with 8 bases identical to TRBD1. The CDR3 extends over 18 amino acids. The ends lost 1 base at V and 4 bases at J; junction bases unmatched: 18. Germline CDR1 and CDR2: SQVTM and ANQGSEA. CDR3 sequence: CSVEARARGQGVVYEQYF. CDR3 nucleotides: TGCAGCGTTGAAGCCAGGGCCCGTGGACAGGGAGTGGTGTACGAGCAGTACTTC.

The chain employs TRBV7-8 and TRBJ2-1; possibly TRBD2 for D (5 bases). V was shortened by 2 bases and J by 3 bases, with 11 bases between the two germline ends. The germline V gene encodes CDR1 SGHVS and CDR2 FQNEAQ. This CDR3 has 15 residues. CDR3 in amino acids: CASSLILAGYNEQFF. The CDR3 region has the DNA TGTGCCAGCAGCTTAATTCTGGCGGGCTACAATGAGCAGTTCTTC.

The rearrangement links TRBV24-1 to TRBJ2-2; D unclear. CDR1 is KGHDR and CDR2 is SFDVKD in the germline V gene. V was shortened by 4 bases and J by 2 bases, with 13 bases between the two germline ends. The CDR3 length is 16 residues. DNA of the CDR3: TGTGCCACCAGTGACCCCACTGACACTAACACCGGGGAGCTGTTTTTT. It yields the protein CATSDPTDTNTGELFF.

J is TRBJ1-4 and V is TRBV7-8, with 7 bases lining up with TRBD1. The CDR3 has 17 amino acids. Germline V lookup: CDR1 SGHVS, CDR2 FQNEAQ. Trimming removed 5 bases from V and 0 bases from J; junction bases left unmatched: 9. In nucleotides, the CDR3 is TGTGCCAGCAGCCCTCGACAGGGAACCGCAACTAATGAAAAACTGTTTTTT. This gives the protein CASSPRQGTATNEKLFF.

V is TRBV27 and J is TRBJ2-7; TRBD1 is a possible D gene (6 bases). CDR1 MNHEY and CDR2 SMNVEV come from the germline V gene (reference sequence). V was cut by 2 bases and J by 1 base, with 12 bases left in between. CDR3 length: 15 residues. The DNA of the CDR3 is TGTGCCAGCAGTTTAGTGGGACACAGATCCTACGAGCAGTACTTC. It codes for CASSLVGHRSYEQYF.

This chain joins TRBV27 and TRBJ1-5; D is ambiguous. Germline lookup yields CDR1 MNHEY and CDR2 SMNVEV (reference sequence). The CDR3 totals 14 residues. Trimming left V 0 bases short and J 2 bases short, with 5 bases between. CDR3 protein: CASSLSSGNQPQHF. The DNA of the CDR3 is TGTGCCAGCAGTTTATCGTCGGGCAATCAGCCCCAGCATTTT.

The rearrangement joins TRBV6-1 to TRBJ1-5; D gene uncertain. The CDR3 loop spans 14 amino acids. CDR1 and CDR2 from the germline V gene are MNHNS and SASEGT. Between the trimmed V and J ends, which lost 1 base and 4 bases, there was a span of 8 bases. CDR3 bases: TGTGCCAGCAGTGAAGGAGGAGAGAATCAGCCCCAGCATTTT. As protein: CASSEGGENQPQHF.

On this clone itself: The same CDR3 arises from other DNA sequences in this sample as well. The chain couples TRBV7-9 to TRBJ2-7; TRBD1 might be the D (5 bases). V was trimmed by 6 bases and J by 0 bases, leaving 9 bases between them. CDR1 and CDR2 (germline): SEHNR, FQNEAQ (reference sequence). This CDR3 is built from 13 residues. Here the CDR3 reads CASSSGLSYEQYF. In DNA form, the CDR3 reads TGTGCCAGCAGTTCAGGGCTCTCCTACGAGCAGTACTTC.

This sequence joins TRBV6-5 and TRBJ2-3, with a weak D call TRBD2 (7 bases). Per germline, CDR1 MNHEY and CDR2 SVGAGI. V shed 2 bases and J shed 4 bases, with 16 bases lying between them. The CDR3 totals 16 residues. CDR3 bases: TGTGCCAGCAGTTACGGGGGGGCTAGGGTAGCAGATACGCAGTATTTT. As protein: CASSYGGARVADTQYF.

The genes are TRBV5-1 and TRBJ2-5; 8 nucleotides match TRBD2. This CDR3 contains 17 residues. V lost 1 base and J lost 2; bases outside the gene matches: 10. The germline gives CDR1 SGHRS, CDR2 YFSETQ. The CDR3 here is CASSLIGSSGLQETQYF. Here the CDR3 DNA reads TGCGCCAGCAGCTTGATTGGATCTAGCGGGCTGCAAGAGACCCAGTACTTC.

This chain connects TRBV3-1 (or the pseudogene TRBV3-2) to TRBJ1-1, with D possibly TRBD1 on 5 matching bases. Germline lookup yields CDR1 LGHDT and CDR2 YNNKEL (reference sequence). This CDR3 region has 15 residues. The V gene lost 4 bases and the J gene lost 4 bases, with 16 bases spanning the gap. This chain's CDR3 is CASSPRGLLRTEAFF. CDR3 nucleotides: TGTGCCAGCAGCCCCCGGGGACTTTTGCGCACTGAAGCTTTCTTT.

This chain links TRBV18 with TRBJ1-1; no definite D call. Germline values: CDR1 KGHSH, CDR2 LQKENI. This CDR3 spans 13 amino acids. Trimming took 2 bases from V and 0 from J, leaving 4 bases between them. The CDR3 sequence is CASSPGLNTEAFF. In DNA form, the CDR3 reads TGTGCCAGCTCACCAGGGCTGAACACTGAAGCTTTCTTT.

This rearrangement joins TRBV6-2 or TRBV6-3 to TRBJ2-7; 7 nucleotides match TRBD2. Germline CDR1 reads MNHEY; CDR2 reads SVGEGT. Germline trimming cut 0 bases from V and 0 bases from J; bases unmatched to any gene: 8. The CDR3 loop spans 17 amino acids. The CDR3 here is CASSYSREAGSSYEQYF. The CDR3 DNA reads TGTGCCAGCAGTTACTCTCGGGAAGCGGGGAGCTCCTACGAGCAGTACTTC.

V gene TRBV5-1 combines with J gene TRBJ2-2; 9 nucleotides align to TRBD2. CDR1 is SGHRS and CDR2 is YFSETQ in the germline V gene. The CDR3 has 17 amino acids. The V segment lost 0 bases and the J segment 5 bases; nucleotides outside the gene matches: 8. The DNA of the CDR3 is TGCGCCAGCAGCTTGGAAGGTCTTAGCGGGGGAACCGGGGAGCTGTTTTTT. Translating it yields CASSLEGLSGGTGELFF. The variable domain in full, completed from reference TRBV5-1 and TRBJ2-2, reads KAGVTQTPRYLIKTRGQQVTLSCSPISGHRSVSWYQQTPGQGLQFLFEYFSETQRNKGNFPGRFSGRQFSNSRSEMNVSTLELGDSALYLCASSLEGLSGGTGELFFGEGSRLTVL.

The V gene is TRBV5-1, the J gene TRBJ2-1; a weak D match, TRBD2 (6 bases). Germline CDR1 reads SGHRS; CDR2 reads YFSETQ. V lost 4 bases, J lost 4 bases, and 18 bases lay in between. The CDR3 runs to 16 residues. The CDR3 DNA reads TGCGCCAGCAGCGGGGCGGGGAGTACCTATTACAATGAGCAGTTCTTC. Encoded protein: CASSGAGSTYYNEQFF.

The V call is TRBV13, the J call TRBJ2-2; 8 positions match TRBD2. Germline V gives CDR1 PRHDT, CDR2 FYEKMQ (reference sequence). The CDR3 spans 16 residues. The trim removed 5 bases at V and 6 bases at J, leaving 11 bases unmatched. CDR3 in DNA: TGTGCCAGCAGCCCTTCGAGTAGCGGGATTTCCGGGGAGCTGTTTTTT. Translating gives CASSPSSSGISGELFF.